Included here is one T cell receptor beta chain sequence, with context. The sample originates from a study of Graves' ophthalmopathy and Graves' hyperthyroidism. Having ophthalmopathy, the donors showed moderate-to-severe activity, CAS ≥3 and NOSPECS ≥4, with disease lasting under 3 months. PBMCs were density-gradient isolated from approximately 10 ml fresh blood. The sequenced template was RNA, covering the TCR beta CDR3 region. HTBI primers served in a first-round RT-PCR, which a second-round multiplex PCR followed. TCRdb independently ran MiXCR on the multiplex PCR reads; one entry per CDR3 protein. The data show about 640,000 distinct CDR3 sequences, about two fifths seen once. Sequencing used peripheral blood. The TCR was taken from an adult man with Graves' ophthalmopathy.

CDR3 in DNA: TGTGCCAGCAGCGCAAGACTAGCGGGAGTAGATACGCAGTATTTT. As protein: CASSARLAGVDTQYF. The V and J genes are TRBV7-3 and TRBJ2-3; 12 positions agree with TRBD2. Trimming took 5 bases from V and 5 from J; bases not matched to a gene: 5. Germline V gene sequence: CDR1 SGHTA, CDR2 FQGTGA. The CDR3 totals 15 residues. The variable domain in full, with the rest retrieved from reference TRBV7-3 and TRBJ2-3, is GAGVSQTPSNKVTEKGKYVELRCDPISGHTALYWYRQSLGQGPEFLIYFQGTGAADDSGLPNDRFFAVRPEGSVSTLKIQRTERGDSAVYLCASSARLAGVDTQYFGPGTRLTVL.